The 16 T cell receptor beta chains below come from one sample, sequenced in a study of T cells in Graves' hyperthyroidism and ophthalmopathy (dated by TCRdb to about 2019). Receptor libraries were prepared by multiplex PCR. The instrument was an Illumina HiSeq 2000. Amplification of TCR beta CDR3 regions was carried out from RNA transcripts. The first round of RT-PCR for the TCR CDR3 was performed with the HTBI primer set and the Qiagen OneStep RT-PCR kit. TCRdb passed the public sequencing reads through fastp at Q25 and MiXCR, retaining productive beta sequences. Under each unique CDR3 protein, matching rows form one entry showing the most common genes and DNA. Here the sample has around 720,000 distinct CDR3 sequences; just over 35% occur a single time. The ten largest clonotypes hold about a third of the sample. Sequenced sample: blood. All receptors come from a woman in her thirties or forties with Graves' hyperthyroidism.

This sequence joins TRBV16 and TRBJ1-1, with TRBD1 identical over 9 bases. With 4 bases clipped from V and 0 bases from J, the junction kept 12 bases outside the gene matches. This CDR3 region has 18 residues. CDR1 and CDR2 from the germline V gene are KGHSY and FQNENV. The CDR3 DNA follows: TGTGCCAGCAGCCCCCCGGGAGGGACAGGGCTCATGAACACTGAAGCTTTCTTT. This codes for CASSPPGGTGLMNTEAFF.

The CDR3 loop is CASSYSGQENYEQYF. The CDR3 DNA sequence: TGTGCCAGCAGTTACTCGGGACAGGAAAACTACGAGCAGTACTTC. V usage is TRBV6-1 and J usage is TRBJ2-7; 8 bases match TRBD1. The CDR3 sequence is 15 residues long. With V trimmed by 5 bases and J by 3 bases, 9 bases remained unmatched. The V gene's germline CDR1 is MNHNS and CDR2 SASEGT.

In this sample, this clonotype turned up a few times. The V call is TRBV6-2 or TRBV6-3, the J call TRBJ1-5; D not certain. Trimming shortened V by 0 bases and J by 0 bases, and 15 bases separated the two germline ends. The germline V gene encodes CDR1 MNHEY and CDR2 SVGEGT. CDR3 size: 18 residues. The CDR3 is CASSYSGGHLYSNQPQHF. The CDR3 bases are TGTGCCAGCAGTTACTCGGGTGGTCACCTCTATAGCAATCAGCCCCAGCATTTT.

The V and J genes are TRBV12-3 or TRBV12-4 and TRBJ2-5, with D possibly being TRBD1 or TRBD2 (6 bases each). V was trimmed by 8 bases and J by 1 base, leaving 17 bases between them. This CDR3 is 15 amino acids long. CDR3 DNA sequence: TGTGCCAGCCGCAGCTCTTGGGGGGCCCAAGAGACCCAGTACTTC. Amino acid sequence: CASRSSWGAQETQYF.

The chain links TRBV12-3 or TRBV12-4 to TRBJ2-6; the D gene is possibly TRBD2 (6 bases). Trimming left V 2 bases short and J 4 bases short, with 15 bases between. This CDR3 has 17 residues. The CDR3 coding sequence is TGTGCCAGCAGTTTACGGGTGGGAGGATGGGGGGCCAACGTCCTGACTTTC. As protein: CASSLRVGGWGANVLTF.

V is TRBV15 and J is TRBJ2-7; unclear D gene. V was trimmed by 4 bases and J by 1 base, leaving 11 bases between them. Germline V gives CDR1 LNHNV, CDR2 YYDKDF (reference sequence). CDR3 length equals 14 residues. CDR3 region: CATSTTIQSYEQYF. The CDR3 DNA sequence: TGTGCCACCAGCACTACAATTCAATCCTACGAGCAGTACTTC.

The chain employs TRBV15 and TRBJ1-5; TRBD1 is a possible D gene (6 bases). The V gene's germline CDR1 is LNHNV and CDR2 YYDKDF (reference sequence). V gave up 10 bases and J gave up 0 bases, with 31 bases separating them. This CDR3 is built from 20 residues. CDR3 bases: TGTGCCAGCGGACCCGACCCTTTTTTGGGGGCAGTATATAGCAATCAGCCCCAGCATTTT. Its protein product is CASGPDPFLGAVYSNQPQHF.

This clonotype was found many times. The chain uses TRBV29-1 and TRBJ2-7; 8 nucleotides align to TRBD1. The germline CDR1 and CDR2 sequences are SQVTM and ANQGSEA. The J segment lost 6 bases and the V segment lost 4 bases, leaving 14 bases of the junction unmatched. This CDR3 is built from 15 residues. CDR3 amino acids: CSVVIFQPGGLEQYF. CDR3 nucleotides: TGCAGCGTTGTAATATTTCAGCCAGGGGGCCTCGAGCAGTACTTC.

V gene TRBV7-8 combines with J gene TRBJ2-7; D may be TRBD2 (5 bases). Germline assignment: CDR1 SGHVS and CDR2 FQNEAQ. The V and J ends lost 6 bases and 2 bases respectively, with 17 bases between them. This CDR3 has 15 residues. CDR3 residues: CASSYGPGKAYEQYF. The CDR3 DNA follows: TGTGCCAGCAGTTACGGTCCGGGGAAGGCCTACGAGCAGTACTTC. The full variable domain, its missing parts supplied by reference TRBV7-8 and TRBJ2-7, is GAGVSQSPRYKVAKRGQDVALRCDPISGHVSLFWYQQALGQGPEFLTYFQNEAQLDKSGLPSDRFFAERPEGSVSTLKIQRTQQEDSAVYLCASSYGPGKAYEQYFGPGTRLTVT.

The chain carries TRBV4-2 and TRBJ1-1, with D possibly being TRBD1 (5 bases). Germline V gene lookup returns CDR1 LGHNA and CDR2 YNFKEQ. This CDR3 contains 14 residues. The V gene lost 0 bases and the J gene lost 6 bases, with 11 bases spanning the gap. The CDR3: CASSQDVGTAEAFF. As DNA, the CDR3 is TGTGCCAGCAGCCAAGACGTCGGGACTGCTGAAGCTTTCTTT.

V and J are TRBV12-3 or TRBV12-4 and TRBJ2-7; TRBD2 might be the D (6 bases). V lost 3 bases, J lost 5 bases, and 8 bases lay in between. The CDR3 contains 12 residues. This chain's CDR3 is CASSFWGDEQYF. The CDR3, as DNA: TGTGCCAGCAGTTTTTGGGGGGACGAGCAGTACTTC.

The chain employs TRBV20-1 and TRBJ1-2; TRBD1 might be the D (6 bases). Germline-derived CDR1 and CDR2 are DFQATT and SNEGSKA (reference sequence). V shed 6 bases and J shed 4 bases, with 15 bases lying between them. The CDR3 covers 13 residues. The chain's CDR3 is CSAIGGRLYGYTF. The CDR3 DNA is TGCAGTGCCATCGGGGGCCGGCTCTATGGCTACACCTTC.

V usage is TRBV12-3 or TRBV12-4 and J usage is TRBJ2-5, with TRBD2 matching over 9 bases. CDR3 size: 16 residues. J was trimmed by 3 bases and V by 2 bases; bases with no gene match: 7. The CDR3 loop is CASSLMGLAGKETQYF. The CDR3 nucleotides are TGTGCCAGCAGTTTAATGGGGCTAGCGGGGAAAGAGACCCAGTACTTC.

The chain joins TRBV7-9 to TRBJ1-1, with TRBD1 matching over 10 bases. After removal of 5 bases from V and 5 bases from J, the junction contained 14 bases not matched to a gene. The CDR3 sequence is 17 residues long. Germline CDR1 is SEHNR and CDR2 is FQNEAQ (reference sequence). DNA of the CDR3: TGTGCCAGCAGCCACCGGGACAGGGGCCGGGGGAGGACTGAAGCTTTCTTT. It specifies CASSHRDRGRGRTEAFF.

This sequence joins TRBV30 and TRBJ1-3; no clear D gene. V was cut by 5 bases and J by 9 bases, with 11 bases left in between. CDR1 and CDR2 (germline): GTSNPN, SVGIG (reference sequence). CDR3 length equals 11 residues. CDR3 in DNA: TGTGCCTGGGAAGGTCGGGGCACCATATATTTT. It specifies CAWEGRGTIYF. The complete variable domain, with remaining parts taken from reference TRBV30 and TRBJ1-3, reads SQTIHQWPATLVQPVGSPLSLECTVEGTSNPNLYWYRQAAGRGLQLLFYSVGIGQISSEVPQNLSASRPQDRQFILSSKKLLLSDSGFYLCAWEGRGTIYFGEGSWLTVV.

The chain combines TRBV14 with TRBJ1-2; D possibly corresponds to TRBD1 (5 bases). CDR1 and CDR2 from the germline V gene are SGHDN and FVKESK. Trimming left V 4 bases short and J 8 bases short, with 14 bases between. This CDR3 has 13 amino acids. The CDR3 region has the DNA TGTGCCAGCAGCCCCCAGATTGGGGACGGCTACACCTTC. This encodes CASSPQIGDGYTF.